A single sample is the source of the 2 T cell receptor beta chains below, sequenced in a study of OX40 agonist ivuxolimab in advanced cancers. Clones were read by immunoSEQ multiplex PCR, and TCRdb kept only the in-frame ones, dropping some. The table records around 60,000 clones, around 90% of them present only once. This specimen consisted of CD4+ or CD8+ T cells sorted from blood, obtained in a trial of the OX40 agonist ivuxolimab. The receptors were sampled from an adult with an advanced solid tumor such as melanoma, head and neck, liver or kidney cancer.

This clone turned up a few times. The chain combines TRBV10-3 with TRBJ1-5; 7 nucleotides align to TRBD1. Germline V gene data show CDR1 as ENHRY and CDR2 as SYGVKD. The CDR3 loop spans 13 amino acids. V lost 6 bases and J lost 10; bases outside the gene matches: 9. The CDR3 is CAISNRDRDPQHF. DNA of the CDR3: TGTGCCATCAGCAACCGGGACAGAGATCCCCAGCATTTT.

The chain links TRBV28 to TRBJ1-2, with D possibly being TRBD1 (5 bases). The CDR3 is 14 amino acids. Germline lookup yields CDR1 MDHEN and CDR2 SYDVKM. Deletions cut 4 bases from V and 4 bases from J, with 13 bases between. CDR3 DNA: TGTGCCAGCAGTTCGCCCCGGGACGGCTATGGCTACACCTTC. Encoded protein: CASSSPRDGYGYTF.